This TCR beta chain was profiled in a study of cytomegalovirus exposure and HLA in healthy donors. A word on this clone: Its antigen remains unknown.

The donors were part of the approximately 130-subject validation cohort, which stood apart from the roughly 670-subject first cohort. The study's findings and limits: 150 to 200 TCR beta chains were listed as cytomegalovirus-associated. As confirmed in vitro, a few CMV-associated chains were specific for CMV antigens. That first-cohort TCR clusters tended to co-occur in the 120 or so validation repertoires was found in a later analysis.

Sequenced by immunoSEQ multiplex PCR; TCRdb stores in-frame clones only, minus some. The data show hundreds of thousands of clones, more than 75% seen once. Per the germline V gene, CDR1 is MNHEY and CDR2 is SMNVEV (reference sequence). V was shortened by 5 bases and J by 0 bases, with 13 bases between the two germline ends. This CDR3 has 15 amino acids. This receptor was taken from a woman between 18 and 29 years old in good health and CMV-seropositive. Input material: PBMCs. The chain couples TRBV27 to TRBJ2-5; D uncertain. The CDR3 coding sequence is TGTGCCAGCAGTCTCCTAGGTAGCTACCAAGAGACCCAGTACTTC. It translates to CASSLLGSYQETQYF.